Below are 17 T cell receptor beta chains sequenced from a single sample in a study of CD8+ T cells in alopecia areata (dated by TCRdb to between 2017 and 2018). Library creation used the immunoSEQ multiplex PCR assay. For TCR sequencing, RNA was extracted from every sample and reverse transcribed into cDNA to serve as template. TCRdb mirrors the immuneACCESS table, restricted to in-frame sequences. Some clones are absent from its copies; in checked studies, under half trace to an unresolved V gene, and the reason for the others is unknown. The sample data list 150,000 to 200,000 clones, and approximately 59% of these were observed just once. The ten largest clones represent 16% of the sample. Taken with the paper, the label for treatment or condition translates to: oral pan-JAK inhibitor, 5-10 mg twice daily. Source: CD4+ T cells sorted from blood, taken at roughly week 55, from a patient treated with tofacitinib. Every receptor here comes from a human donor with alopecia areata.

The chain links TRBV18 to TRBJ2-3, with 7 bases lining up with TRBD2. Germline assignment: CDR1 KGHSH and CDR2 LQKENI. V gave up 0 bases and J gave up 5 bases; unmatched junction bases: 11. The CDR3 length is 17 residues. CDR3 region: CASSPPKGLPQGDTQYF. The CDR3 DNA reads as TGTGCCAGCTCACCACCAAAGGGACTACCTCAGGGAGATACGCAGTATTTT.

The chain uses TRBV29-1 and TRBJ2-5; D not certain. V was clipped by 6 bases and J by 4 bases, with 21 bases between them. Germline values: CDR1 SQVTM, CDR2 ANQGSEA. The CDR3 totals 15 residues. The CDR3 DNA sequence: TGCAGCGTGACGGTTCGGCAGATACTCGGAGAGACCCAGTACTTC. Amino acid sequence: CSVTVRQILGETQYF.

This clone has at least ten counts. The rearrangement uses TRBV29-1 and TRBJ2-7; 8 bases align to TRBD1. Germline V lookup: CDR1 SQVTM, CDR2 ANQGSEA. V lost 8 bases to trimming and J lost 1 base; unmatched junction nucleotides: 7. The length of the CDR3 is 13 residues. The CDR3 is CSPQTGDSYEQYF. CDR3 sequence (DNA): TGCAGCCCACAGACAGGGGATTCCTACGAGCAGTACTTC.

The V and J genes are TRBV25-1 and TRBJ1-1, with D unclear. The CDR3 length is 16 residues. Germline V gives CDR1 MGHDK, CDR2 SYGVNS. V lost 2 bases to trimming and J lost 0 bases, with 13 bases between them. The CDR3 DNA follows: TGTGCCAGCAGTGAAGATGACGGCAGCATGAACACTGAAGCTTTCTTT. It yields the protein CASSEDDGSMNTEAFF.

V is TRBV15 and J is TRBJ2-2, with no clear D. Trimming took off 0 bases at V and 0 bases at J, with 5 bases between the two ends. There are 15 residues in the CDR3. Germline V CDR1 and CDR2: LNHNV, YYDKDF (reference sequence). The CDR3 DNA reads as TGTGCCACCAGCAGAGATTCACCGAACACCGGGGAGCTGTTTTTT. Protein sequence: CATSRDSPNTGELFF.

Written as DNA, the CDR3 is TGTGCCAGCTCACCTCCGGGAGGTGGCTACACCTTC. This translates into CASSPPGGGYTF. The V and J genes are TRBV18 and TRBJ1-2, with D hard to call. Germline CDR1 is KGHSH and CDR2 is LQKENI. The CDR3 is 12 amino acids. The germline V and J ends were trimmed by 3 bases and 7 bases, with 9 bases remaining between them.

This sequence joins TRBV25-1 and TRBJ2-7; 7 bases agree with TRBD2. The CDR3 is 14 residues long. The germline gives CDR1 MGHDK, CDR2 SYGVNS. The trim removed 2 bases at V and 6 bases at J, leaving 7 bases unmatched. The CDR3 DNA reads as TGTGCCAGCAGTGAAAAAGGACTAGTAAGCGAGCAGTACTTC. This translates into CASSEKGLVSEQYF.

To note about this clone: Other DNA variants within this sample encode the same CDR3. This chain uses TRBV30 with TRBJ1-5, with 10 bases matching TRBD1. Trimming removed 1 base from V and 4 bases from J; junction bases left unmatched: 1. The CDR3 contains 14 residues. The germline CDR1 and CDR2 sequences are GTSNPN and SVGIG (reference sequence). Here the CDR3 reads CAWSGQGANQPQHF. The CDR3 DNA reads as TGTGCCTGGAGTGGACAGGGGGCAAATCAGCCCCAGCATTTT.

This clone showed up many times. The chain recombines TRBV20-1 with TRBJ2-3; D possibly uses TRBD1 or TRBD2 (5 bases each). V lost 5 bases to trimming and J lost 7 bases, with 10 bases between them. The germline gives CDR1 DFQATT, CDR2 SNEGSKA (reference sequence). This CDR3 has 11 amino acids. The CDR3 sequence is CSAGTPYTQYF. In nucleotides, the CDR3 is TGCAGTGCTGGGACCCCTTATACGCAGTATTTT.

This clone was observed a handful of times. This rearrangement joins TRBV10-3 to TRBJ2-4, with 8 bases lining up with TRBD2. The CDR3 is made up of 14 amino acids. Germline V lookup: CDR1 ENHRY, CDR2 SYGVKD. Germline trimming cut 9 bases from V and 1 base from J; bases unmatched to any gene: 5. The CDR3 loop reads CAISRGGAKNIQYF. The CDR3 coding sequence is TGTGCCATTAGCCGGGGGGGTGCCAAAAACATTCAGTACTTC.

The rearrangement joins TRBV9 to TRBJ1-1; D is ambiguous. V dropped 2 bases and J dropped 1 base, with 6 bases sitting between them. The CDR3 is 13 amino acids. CDR1 SGDLS and CDR2 YYNGEE come from the germline V gene. The CDR3 region is CASSVAQNTEAFF. CDR3 nucleotide sequence: TGTGCCAGCAGCGTCGCCCAGAACACTGAAGCTTTCTTT.

The chain carries TRBV30 and TRBJ1-5; TRBD1 might be the D (5 bases). The CDR3 sequence is 15 residues long. Germline CDR1 is GTSNPN and CDR2 is SVGIG (reference sequence). With 0 bases removed from V and 3 bases from J, the gap between germline ends came to 12 bases. In DNA form, the CDR3 reads TGTGCCTGGAGTGTAATCGACAGCCTCAATCAGCCCCAGCATTTT. Its protein is CAWSVIDSLNQPQHF. Filled out from reference TRBV30 and TRBJ1-5, the complete variable domain reads SQTIHQWPATLVQPVGSPLSLECTVEGTSNPNLYWYRQAAGRGLQLLFYSVGIGQISSEVPQNLSASRPQDRQFILSSKKLLLSDSGFYLCAWSVIDSLNQPQHFGDGTRLSIL.

The genes are TRBV27 and TRBJ2-6, with no clear D. CDR3 size: 13 residues. Germline V gene data show CDR1 as MNHEY and CDR2 as SMNVEV (reference sequence). Trimming left V 6 bases short and J 4 bases short, with 7 bases between. The CDR3 coding sequence is TGTGCCAGCAGCGTGACGGGGGCCAACGTCCTGACTTTC. Encoded protein: CASSVTGANVLTF.

This chain joins TRBV4-1 and TRBJ2-1, with D possibly being TRBD2 (6 bases). The CDR3 consists of 17 residues. Trimming took off 0 bases at V and 1 base at J, with 13 bases between the two ends. The germline V gene has CDR1 MGHRA and CDR2 YSYEKL. CDR3 nucleotides: TGCGCCAGCAGCCAAGATCAGCTAGCGTTATCCTACAATGAGCAGTTCTTC. Residues: CASSQDQLALSYNEQFF.

This chain uses TRBV7-9 with TRBJ1-2; D is unresolved. V lost 1 base and J lost 6, with 3 bases in between. CDR1 and CDR2 from the germline V gene are SEHNR and FQNEAQ (reference sequence). The length of the CDR3 is 11 residues. This chain's CDR3 is CASSLENGYTF. For the CDR3, the DNA is TGTGCCAGCAGCTTAGAAAATGGCTACACCTTC.

The chain has TRBV5-1 and TRBJ1-6; D possibly corresponds to TRBD1 (6 bases). This CDR3 is built from 14 residues. Trimming left V 4 bases short and J 10 bases short, with 15 bases between. Germline loops: CDR1 SGHRS, CDR2 YFSETQ. DNA for the CDR3: TGCGCCAGCAGCCCGATACAGGGTGGCTCACCCCTCCACTTT. This gives the protein CASSPIQGGSPLHF. Supplemented by reference TRBV5-1 and TRBJ1-6, the full variable domain reads KAGVTQTPRYLIKTRGQQVTLSCSPISGHRSVSWYQQTPGQGLQFLFEYFSETQRNKGNFPGRFSGRQFSNSRSEMNVSTLELGDSALYLCASSPIQGGSPLHFGNGTRLTVT.

Note on this clone: An end of the junction differs from the germline gene, which may be a read error. The J gene is TRBJ2-6, the V gene TRBV7-7; D gene ambiguous. The CDR3 length is 13 residues. CDR1 is SSHAT and CDR2 is FNYEAQ in the germline V gene (reference sequence). The CDR3 region has the DNA TGTGCTAGCAGCTTGCCTGGGGCCAACGTCCTGACTTTC. Translation: CASSLPGANVLTF.